This TCR beta chain was captured by sequencing in a study of cytomegalovirus exposure and HLA in healthy donors. Study-level points and caveats: A later analysis found first-cohort TCR clusters tended to co-occur in the approximately 120 validation repertoires.

Repertoires were generated with immunoSEQ multiplex PCR, while TCRdb's copy carries only in-frame clones and drops some. The top ten clones hold over 0.95% of a sample with some 270,000 clones, just over 85% of them seen once. This CDR3 has 13 amino acids. The germline V gene encodes CDR1 ENHRY and CDR2 SYGVKD. V lost 11 bases, J lost 4 bases, and 9 bases stayed unmatched. This clone was picked up a small number of times. Its antigen is not identified. This sequence originates from a woman aged 18-29 years in good health and CMV-seronegative. The chain is built from TRBV10-3 and TRBJ2-5, with TRBD1 matching 8 bases. The source material was PBMCs. The CDR3 protein is CAAQGQEGETQYF. The CDR3 nucleotides are TGTGCCGCTCAGGGACAGGAGGGAGAGACCCAGTACTTC.